Shown below are 15 T cell receptor beta chains from a single sample sequenced in a study of OX40 agonist ivuxolimab in advanced cancers. Profiled with immunoSEQ multiplex PCR; TCRdb holds only in-frame clones, not every one. This table holds 100,000 to 150,000 clones, 85% to 95% found once. The sequencing used CD4+ or CD8+ T cells sorted from blood, collected in a trial of the OX40 agonist ivuxolimab. Receptors originate from an adult with an advanced solid tumor such as melanoma, head and neck, liver or kidney cancer.

The chain combines TRBV9 with TRBJ1-3; the D gene is possibly TRBD1 (6 bases). Germline lookup yields CDR1 SGDLS and CDR2 YYNGEE. The V end was cut by 2 bases, the J end by 0 bases, with 12 bases between. This CDR3 has 16 amino acids. This chain's CDR3 is CASSVVGQSSGNTIYF. In DNA form, the CDR3 reads TGTGCCAGCAGCGTCGTAGGACAGAGCTCTGGAAACACCATATATTTT.

The chain employs TRBV29-1 and TRBJ1-1; maybe TRBD1 (5 bases). CDR3 length: 13 residues. Trimming pared 4 bases from V and 1 base from J, leaving 10 bases between. CDR1 is SQVTM, CDR2 ANQGSEA, per germline. The CDR3 protein is CSVVRQQNTEAFF. Written as DNA, the CDR3 is TGCAGCGTTGTAAGACAGCAGAACACTGAAGCTTTCTTT.

The rearrangement uses TRBV10-3 and TRBJ1-1; D remains ambiguous. V was cut by 0 bases and J by 13 bases, with 12 bases left in between. CDR3 length: 12 amino acids. Germline CDR1 ENHRY, CDR2 SYGVKD. DNA for the CDR3: TGTGCCATCAGTGAGTCTGCCACAAGCGGTTTCTTT. Amino acid sequence: CAISESATSGFF.

The chain couples TRBV19 to TRBJ1-2; D may be TRBD1 (5 bases). There are 13 residues in the CDR3. CDR1 and CDR2 from the germline V gene are LNHDA and SQIVND (reference sequence). The germline V and J ends were trimmed by 3 bases and 7 bases, with 12 bases remaining between them. The CDR3 loop reads CASSIGGAVGYTF. Written as DNA, the CDR3 is TGTGCCAGTAGTATTGGGGGTGCAGTTGGCTACACCTTC.

This chain joins TRBV4-1 and TRBJ1-2, with 8 bases aligning to TRBD1. After removal of 5 bases from V and 3 bases from J, the junction contained 8 bases not matched to a gene. CDR1 and CDR2 from the germline V gene are MGHRA and YSYEKL. The CDR3 loop spans 15 amino acids. Written as DNA, the CDR3 is TGCGCCAGCAGCACCCCAGGGGGCAAGGACTATGGCTACACCTTC. This gives the protein CASSTPGGKDYGYTF.

This clone showed up just a few times. The V call is TRBV13, the J call TRBJ2-2, with a tentative D call TRBD2 (5 bases). The length of the CDR3 is 14 residues. Trimming removed 1 base at V and 13 bases at J, with 16 bases between. Germline V gene lookup returns CDR1 PRHDT and CDR2 FYEKMQ (reference sequence). The chain's CDR3 is CASSLEGPPGGLFF. The DNA of the CDR3 is TGTGCCAGCAGCTTAGAAGGACCGCCAGGAGGGCTGTTTTTT.

The chain uses TRBV6-1 and TRBJ1-1; no definite D call. Germline V lookup: CDR1 MNHNS, CDR2 SASEGT. The CDR3 totals 13 residues. Trimming stripped 3 bases from V and 4 bases from J, with 9 bases between. DNA for the CDR3: TGTGCCAGCAGTGAGGCGGTCGTCACTGAAGCTTTCTTT. Its protein product is CASSEAVVTEAFF.

The CDR3 DNA is TGTGCCAGCAGTGAAGGAGACAGGGGTTCCACTGAAGCTTTCTTT. Its protein product is CASSEGDRGSTEAFF. V gene TRBV2 combines with J gene TRBJ1-1; TRBD1 aligns across 8 bases. CDR3 size: 15 residues. V lost 1 base to trimming and J lost 4 bases; unmatched junction nucleotides: 5. Germline V gene sequence: CDR1 SNHLY, CDR2 FYNNEI.

This sequence joins TRBV11-2 and TRBJ1-1; a weak D match, TRBD1 (6 bases). V lost 5 bases and J lost 1, with 8 bases in between. Germline assignment: CDR1 SGHAT and CDR2 FQNNGV. The CDR3 covers 13 residues. The CDR3 bases are TGTGCCAGCAGCGGACAGAGGAACACTGAAGCTTTCTTT. Translated, it gives CASSGQRNTEAFF. The whole variable domain, filled in from reference TRBV11-2 and TRBJ1-1, reads EAGVAQSPRYKIIEKRQSVAFWCNPISGHATLYWYQQILGQGPKLLIQFQNNGVVDDSQLPKDRFSAERLKGVDSTLKIQPAKLEDSAVYLCASSGQRNTEAFFGQGTRLTVV.

The chain recombines TRBV6-6 with TRBJ1-2; 10 bases fit TRBD1. V lost 2 bases, J lost 3 bases, and 3 bases stayed unmatched. The V gene's germline CDR1 is MNHNY and CDR2 SVGAGI (reference sequence). This CDR3 comprises 15 residues. The CDR3, as DNA: TGTGCCAGCAGTTACAGGGACAGGGGCGACTATGGCTACACCTTC. This sequence encodes CASSYRDRGDYGYTF.

The chain joins TRBV6-6 to TRBJ1-2; 9 bases align to TRBD1. With V trimmed by 7 bases and J by 1 base, 7 bases remained unmatched. This CDR3 has 15 amino acids. Germline values: CDR1 MNHNY, CDR2 SVGAGI (reference sequence). The CDR3 sequence is CASKGQGTFNYGYTF. The CDR3, as DNA: TGTGCCAGCAAGGGACAGGGCACATTTAACTATGGCTACACCTTC.

The genes are TRBV27 and TRBJ2-2, with D perhaps matching TRBD1 or TRBD2 (5 bases each). This CDR3 is 15 amino acids long. V lost 4 bases to trimming and J lost 6 bases, with 15 bases between them. CDR1 is MNHEY and CDR2 is SMNVEV in the germline V gene (reference sequence). Written as DNA, the CDR3 is TGTGCCAGCAGTTACCGGGGCTTGGGTTCCGGGGAGCTGTTTTTT. Amino acid sequence: CASSYRGLGSGELFF.

The rearrangement links TRBV18 to TRBJ1-1; D remains ambiguous. Trimming left V 5 bases short and J 1 base short, with 20 bases between. The CDR3 contains 17 residues. In germline, CDR1 is KGHSH, CDR2 LQKENI. Here the CDR3 reads CASSSRLEVVENTEAFF. The CDR3 DNA reads as TGTGCCAGCTCATCGAGGCTAGAGGTGGTGGAGAACACTGAAGCTTTCTTT.

Here the CDR3 reads CASSYRAKQETQYF. The CDR3 coding sequence is TGTGCCAGCAGTTATCGGGCGAAACAAGAGACCCAGTACTTC. This chain uses TRBV6-5 with TRBJ2-5; no clear D. The V end was cut by 3 bases, the J end by 2 bases, with 10 bases between. Per the germline V gene, CDR1 is MNHEY and CDR2 is SVGAGI. The CDR3 totals 14 residues.

This rearrangement joins TRBV7-2 to TRBJ2-4; possibly TRBD1 for D (6 bases). Trimming left V 0 bases short and J 10 bases short, with 7 bases between. The CDR3 spans 12 residues. Germline CDR1 and CDR2: SGHTA and FQGNSA. CDR3 nucleotide sequence: TGTGCCAGCAGCTTAGCCAGGGGAATTCAGTACTTC. Translating it yields CASSLARGIQYF.